This T cell receptor (beta chain) was profiled in a study of identifying expanded T cells in peripheral blood. Remarks on this clone: What it binds is unknown.

TCRdb keeps only in-frame clones here, not all; method: immunoSEQ multiplex PCR. The sample lists about 52,000 clones, approximately 82% occurring once. Study outcomes and limitations: Technical replicates showed about 1.2 changed clones; roughly two weeks roughly 15; four weeks 19.

After removal of 0 bases from V and 0 bases from J, the junction contained 9 bases not matched to a gene. In germline, CDR1 is SGDLS, CDR2 YYNGEE. This CDR3 is 18 amino acids long. This chain connects TRBV9 to TRBJ2-7, with 10 positions matching TRBD2. Sequences were obtained from blood. The clonotype originates from a person aged 18-70 years in good health. In DNA form, the CDR3 reads TGTGCCAGCAGCGTAGACCCAAACCCTAGCGGGAGCTCCTACGAGCAGTACTTC. Translation: CASSVDPNPSGSSYEQYF.